The clone carrying this T cell receptor (beta chain) has just a few counts. Generated by immunoSEQ multiplex PCR, the TCRdb table keeps only in-frame clones and is missing some. Of approximately 60,000 clones in the sample, around three quarters were seen once. This sample is part of a study of OX40 agonist ivuxolimab in advanced cancers. In the study overall: From roughly 23 to 90 years was the age range, with a mean of roughly 59 years, and about 78% were male.

This sequence originates from an adult with an advanced solid tumor such as melanoma, head and neck, liver or kidney cancer. Sample: CD4+ or CD8+ T cells sorted from blood, taken in a trial of the OX40 agonist ivuxolimab.

The CDR3 is CASSQVPGHMNTEAFF. CDR3 DNA sequence: TGCGCCAGCAGCCAAGTTCCAGGGCACATGAACACTGAAGCTTTCTTT. The rearrangement uses TRBV4-3 and TRBJ1-1; D might be TRBD1 (5 bases). V lost 1 base to trimming and J lost 0 bases, with 12 bases between them. This CDR3 region has 16 residues. The germline CDR1 and CDR2 sequences are LGHNA and YSLEER.